The rows below give T cell receptor beta chains drawn from one sample of a study of cytomegalovirus exposure and HLA in healthy donors. The method was immunoSEQ multiplex PCR; TCRdb's version includes in-frame clones alone and lacks a portion of them. Of some 120,000 clones listed, 79% are singletons. Sequences were obtained from PBMCs. The receptors come from a young man in good health and CMV-seropositive. Each CDR3 is given with its conserved first and last residue. Fields, in order: clone size, J gene, V gene, D gene, CDR3 protein, CDR3 DNA. A D gene is named only where the DNA matches it firmly. Not all rows give a size; the values are once, few, many and, for expanded clones, a class.

>.|TRBJ1-5|TRBV5-8|.
CASSPGTTISLPQHF
TGTGCCAGCAGCCCAGGGACAACGATCTCCCTGCCCCAGCATTTT
>.|TRBJ2-1|TRBV11-3|.
CASSLGTVSPGNEQFF
TGTGCCAGCAGCTTAGGAACGGTCTCCCCCGGGAATGAGCAGTTCTTC
>.|TRBJ1-3|TRBV10-3|.
CAISESFGAGNTIYF
TGTGCCATCAGTGAGTCGTTTGGGGCAGGAAACACCATATATTTT
>.|TRBJ1-4|TRBV5-1|.
CASAGVGDEKLFF
TGCGCCAGCGCGGGGGTCGGCGATGAAAAACTGTTTTTT
>.|TRBJ2-1|TRBV21-1|.
CASSKVRRGGRREQFF
TGTGCCAGCAGCAAAGTGCGGCGGGGCGGCCGGCGTGAGCAGTTCTTC
>few|TRBJ1-5|TRBV5-6|.
CASSLPGVRQPQHF
TGTGCCAGCAGCTTGCCGGGGGTACGCCAGCCCCAGCATTTT
>.|TRBJ1-1|TRBV5-6|.
CASSGPLGRNTEAFF
TGTGCCAGCAGCGGGCCTTTGGGGAGGAACACTGAAGCTTTCTTT
>.|TRBJ2-7|TRBV28|TRBD2
CASRIIQGGTYEQYF
TGTGCCAGCAGGATCATCCAGGGAGGGACGTACGAGCAGTACTTC
>once|TRBJ1-5|TRBV19|.
CASSGGGMSNQPQHF
TGTGCCAGTAGTGGCGGGGGGATGAGTAATCAGCCCCAGCATTTT
>.|TRBJ2-7|TRBV7-2|TRBD2
CASSLLAGAIGTYEQYF
TGTGCCAGCAGCTTATTAGCGGGGGCCATTGGGACCTACGAGCAGTACTTC
>.|TRBJ1-1|TRBV5-1|TRBD1
CASSTRPRQGMNTEAFF
TGCGCCAGCAGCACCCGACCTAGACAGGGGATGAACACTGAAGCTTTCTTT
>.|TRBJ1-1|TRBV6-6|TRBD1
CASSFGQGGTEAFF
TGTGCCAGCAGTTTTGGACAGGGGGGGACTGAAGCTTTCTTT
>.|TRBJ2-1|TRBV7-2|TRBD2
CASSSRTSGSIFEQFF
TGTGCCAGCAGCTCCCGGACTAGCGGGAGTATTTTTGAGCAGTTCTTC
>.|TRBJ1-3|TRBV18|TRBD1
CASSPNRGQSGNTIYF
TGTGCCAGCTCACCGAACAGGGGGCAGTCTGGAAACACCATATATTTT
>.|TRBJ2-2|TRBV4-3|TRBD1
CASNRDRANTGELFF
TGCGCCAGCAACCGGGACAGGGCGAACACCGGGGAGCTGTTTTTT
>.|TRBJ2-3|TRBV23-1|.
CASSRWGPGASSTDTQYF
TGCGCCAGCAGTCGGTGGGGGCCAGGGGCATCTAGCACAGATACGCAGTATTTT
>.|TRBJ1-2|TRBV9|.
CASSVDGTRVNYGYTF
TGTGCCAGCAGCGTAGATGGGACACGTGTTAACTATGGCTACACCTTC
>.|TRBJ2-1|TRBV4-2|TRBD2
CASSQEPLAFYNEQFF
TGTGCCAGCAGCCAAGAGCCACTAGCGTTCTACAATGAGCAGTTCTTC
>once|TRBJ2-7|TRBV6-4|TRBD2
CASRYTSGSSYEQYF
TGTGCCAGCAGGTATACTAGCGGGAGTTCCTACGAGCAGTACTTC
>.|TRBJ1-2|TRBV4-2|.
CASSQAGGDAVMSGYTF
TGTGCCAGCAGCCAAGCGGGGGGTGATGCCGTCATGTCCGGCTACACCTTC
>.|TRBJ1-1|TRBV2|.
CASYLGQNTEAFF
TGTGCCAGCTACCTGGGACAGAACACTGAAGCTTTCTTT
>.|TRBJ2-1|TRBV11-2|TRBD2
CASSLVGGGRFF
TGTGCCAGCAGCTTAGTTGGGGGGGGTCGGTTCTTC
>.|TRBJ1-3|TRBV2|TRBD1
CASGGQGIDTIYF
TGTGCCAGCGGGGGACAGGGGATTGACACCATATATTTT
>.|TRBJ2-1|TRBV30|TRBD1
CAWSVGTGDSFF
TGTGCCTGGAGTGTCGGGACAGGGGATTCGTTCTTC
>.|TRBJ1-5|TRBV2|TRBD1
CASRSGQGGNQPQHF
TGTGCCAGCAGATCGGGACAGGGGGGCAATCAGCCCCAGCATTTT
>.|TRBJ2-1|TRBV4-2|TRBD2
CASSQRTSGAYNEQFF
TGTGCCAGCAGCCAACGGACTAGCGGGGCCTACAATGAGCAGTTCTTC
>.|TRBJ2-5|TRBV2|TRBD2
CASSTTSGGAGETQYF
TGTGCCAGCAGTACCACTAGCGGGGGGGCCGGAGAGACCCAGTACTTC
>.|TRBJ1-2|TRBV6-1|.
CASRRTVMGAHGYTF
TGTGCCAGCAGACGAACGGTCATGGGGGCACATGGCTACACCTTC
>.|TRBJ1-6|TRBV7-2|.
CASSLYRLLHF
TGTGCCAGCAGCTTGTACAGGTTGCTCCACTTT
>.|TRBJ2-5|TRBV10-3|TRBD1
CAISDQKGGEETQYF
TGTGCCATCAGTGATCAGAAAGGGGGCGAAGAGACCCAGTACTTC
>.|TRBJ2-4|TRBV19|TRBD1
CASSTTGGKNSQYF
TGTGCCAGTAGTACTACAGGGGGCAAAAACAGTCAGTACTTC
>.|TRBJ2-7|TRBV5-1|.
CASSLAWGLLAGEQYF
TGCGCCAGCAGCTTGGCCTGGGGTCTCCTAGCAGGTGAGCAGTACTTC
>.|TRBJ2-1|TRBV6-1|.
CASSAGRTRYNEQFF
TGTGCCAGCAGCGCGGGACGGACCCGCTACAATGAGCAGTTCTTC
>.|TRBJ2-7|TRBV7-2|.
CASSLDAGTYSYEQYF
TGTGCCAGCAGCTTAGATGCGGGGACCTACTCCTACGAGCAGTACTTC
>.|TRBJ2-4|TRBV11-2|TRBD2
CASSLELRTSSVAKNIQYF
TGTGCCAGCAGCTTAGAACTAAGGACTAGCTCCGTAGCCAAAAACATTCAGTACTTC
>.|TRBJ1-1|TRBV5-4|TRBD1
CASSGRQGNTEAFF
TGTGCCAGCAGCGGCCGACAGGGGAACACTGAAGCTTTCTTT
>.|TRBJ1-2|TRBV10-3|.
CAISESGTQGIGGYTF
TGTGCCATCAGTGAGTCGGGGACTCAAGGCATTGGTGGCTACACCTTC
>.|TRBJ2-2|TRBV7-6|TRBD2
CASSLGSGVNTGELFF
TGTGCCAGCAGCTTAGGAAGCGGGGTGAACACCGGGGAGCTGTTTTTT
>.|TRBJ2-3|TRBV9|TRBD2
CASSVPSGGATDTQYF
TGTGCCAGCAGCGTACCTAGCGGGGGGGCTACAGATACGCAGTATTTT
>few|TRBJ1-1|TRBV5-6|TRBD1
CASSLARGVFGTEAFF
TGTGCCAGCAGCTTGGCCAGGGGGGTCTTTGGCACTGAAGCTTTCTTT
>.|TRBJ2-3|TRBV4-3|TRBD1
CASSHRDRGTDTQYF
TGCGCCAGCAGCCACCGGGACAGGGGCACAGATACGCAGTATTTT
>once|TRBJ2-1|TRBV7-3|TRBD2
CASSPTSGNNEQFF
TGTGCCAGCAGCCCGACTAGCGGAAACAATGAGCAGTTCTTC
>.|TRBJ1-5|TRBV4-2|TRBD1
CASSHTRDRESNQPQHF
TGTGCCAGCAGCCATACCCGGGACAGGGAAAGCAATCAGCCCCAGCATTTT
>once|TRBJ1-5|TRBV27|.
CASSFGGSNQPQHF
TGTGCCAGCAGTTTCGGCGGGAGCAATCAGCCCCAGCATTTT
>.|TRBJ2-1|TRBV6-5|TRBD2
CASSYSRLAGGEQFF
TGTGCCAGCAGTTACTCACGACTAGCGGGGGGCGAGCAGTTCTTC
>few|TRBJ2-1|TRBV7-9|.
CSSSLGGAGGPYNEQFF
TGTTCCAGCAGCTTGGGAGGAGCCGGCGGTCCCTACAATGAGCAGTTCTTC
>.|TRBJ1-3|TRBV4-3|.
CASSQSGGSGNTIYF
TGCGCCAGCAGCCAGTCAGGAGGCTCTGGAAACACCATATATTTT
>.|TRBJ1-5|TRBV19|TRBD1
CASSPGQGLVQRPQHF
TGTGCCAGTAGTCCGGGACAGGGATTAGTCCAGCGGCCCCAGCATTTT
>.|TRBJ1-1|TRBV2|.
CASSVTMNTEAFF
TGTGCCAGCAGCGTCACAATGAACACTGAAGCTTTCTTT
>.|TRBJ2-1|TRBV11-1|TRBD1
CASSSPGTGADNEQFF
TGTGCCAGCAGCTCCCCAGGGACAGGGGCCGACAATGAGCAGTTCTTC
>.|TRBJ1-1|TRBV9|.
CASSVPPDRIDTEAFF
TGTGCCAGCAGCGTACCTCCGGACAGAATAGACACTGAAGCTTTCTTT
>few|TRBJ2-4|TRBV13|TRBD2
CASSSIGRLAGGFGDIQYF
TGTGCCAGCAGCTCCATAGGGAGGCTAGCGGGTGGTTTCGGGGACATTCAGTACTTC
>.|TRBJ2-1|TRBV13|TRBD2
CARFRGLAGGSSYNEQFF
TGTGCCAGATTCCGGGGACTAGCGGGAGGGAGCTCCTACAATGAGCAGTTCTTC
>.|TRBJ2-1|TRBV11-2|.
CASRHDGNNEQFF
TGTGCCAGCAGACACGACGGGAACAATGAGCAGTTCTTC
>.|TRBJ1-1|TRBV29-1|TRBD1
CSATFFAGQGAHGAFF
TGCAGCGCGACTTTTTTCGCCGGACAGGGGGCGCATGGTGCTTTCTTT
>.|TRBJ2-7|TRBV5-6|TRBD1
CASSWGQGATEQYF
TGTGCCAGCAGCTGGGGACAGGGGGCCACCGAGCAGTACTTC
>.|TRBJ2-1|TRBV7-8|.
CASSLDRHNEQFF
TGTGCCAGCAGCTTAGACAGGCACAATGAGCAGTTCTTC
>.|TRBJ2-7|TRBV7-9|.
CASSLVTSSYEQYF
TGTGCCAGCAGCTTAGTAACGAGCTCCTACGAGCAGTACTTC
>.|TRBJ2-5|TRBV5-8|TRBD2
CASSPGLAGVEETQYF
TGTGCCAGCAGCCCGGGACTAGCGGGAGTAGAAGAGACCCAGTACTTC
>.|TRBJ1-1|TRBV5-1|.
CASSLAGTRLNTEAFF
TGCGCCAGCAGCTTGGCTGGCACCCGTTTGAACACTGAAGCTTTCTTT